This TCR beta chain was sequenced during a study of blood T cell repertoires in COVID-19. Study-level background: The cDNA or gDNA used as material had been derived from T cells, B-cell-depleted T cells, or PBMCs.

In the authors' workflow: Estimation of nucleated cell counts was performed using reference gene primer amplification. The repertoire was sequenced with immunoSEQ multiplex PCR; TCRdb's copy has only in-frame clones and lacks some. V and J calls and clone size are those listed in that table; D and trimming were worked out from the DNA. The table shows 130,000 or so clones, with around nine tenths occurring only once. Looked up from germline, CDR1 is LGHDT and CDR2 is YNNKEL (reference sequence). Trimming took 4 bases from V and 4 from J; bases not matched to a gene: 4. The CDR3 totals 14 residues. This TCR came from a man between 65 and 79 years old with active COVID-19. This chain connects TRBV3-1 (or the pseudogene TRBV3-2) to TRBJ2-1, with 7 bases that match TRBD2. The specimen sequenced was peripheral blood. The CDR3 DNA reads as TGTGCCAGCAGCCGGGCGGGAGTATACAATGAGCAGTTCTTC. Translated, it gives CASSRAGVYNEQFF.